A single sample is the source of the 27 T cell receptor beta chains below, sequenced in a study of molecular identifiers for immune sequencing clone quantification. Each CDR3 protein is one row after TCRdb ran MiXCR on the PCR reads. This sample has some 100,000 distinct CDR3 sequences, with under 20% found just once. Sequencing was done on a sample of naive CD8+ T cells from blood, with Jurkat cell RNA spiked in. The subset was: FACS-sorted CD8+CD4-CCR7+CD45RA+ naive T cells. These receptor sequences come from a human donor in good health. Some libraries in this study had Jurkat cell RNA spiked in.

Many counts were recorded for this clonotype. V usage is TRBV6-1 and J usage is TRBJ2-7; D uncertain. The CDR3 runs 17 residues. Germline lookup yields CDR1 MNHNS and CDR2 SASEGT. With 2 bases removed from V and 6 bases from J, the gap between germline ends came to 23 bases. CDR3 nucleotide sequence: TGTGCCAGCAGTGAAATCCCTGACACCGCGAAGGAAGGCGAGCAGTACTTC. It codes for CASSEIPDTAKEGEQYF.

Regarding this clonotype: A much bigger clone sits one base away, suggesting this may be a read error. CDR3 coding DNA: TGTGCCAGCAGCTTAGATGGGTTAGGAATTGGCAATCAGCCCCAGCATTTT. Translation: CASSLDGLGIGNQPQHF. The chain employs TRBV7-2 and TRBJ1-5; D unclear. Trimming removed 1 base from V and 2 bases from J, with 15 bases in between. CDR1 and CDR2 (germline): SGHTA, FQGNSA. CDR3 length: 17 residues.

This clonotype was seen ten or more times. V is TRBV6-2 or TRBV6-3 and J is TRBJ2-7, with TRBD1 as a possible D gene (7 bases). The germline V gene has CDR1 MNHEY and CDR2 SVGEGT. This CDR3 has 13 residues. Deletions cut 8 bases from V and 2 bases from J, with 13 bases between. The CDR3 DNA follows: TGTGCCAGCTCGGGGGACAGAACCTACGAGCAGTACTTC. This codes for CASSGDRTYEQYF.

This clonotype occurred many times. CDR3 nucleotide sequence: TGTGCCAGTAGTATGGGGGTTAGTAACACTGAAGCTTTCTTT. It codes for CASSMGVSNTEAFF. V is TRBV19 and J is TRBJ1-1; D might be TRBD1 (5 bases). Trimming pared 3 bases from V and 2 bases from J, leaving 10 bases between. Germline CDR1 reads LNHDA; CDR2 reads SQIVND (reference sequence). CDR3 length: 14 residues.

In its sample, this clonotype was seen many times. This rearrangement joins TRBV11-2 to TRBJ2-1, with D possibly matching TRBD1 (8 bases). The CDR3 runs 15 residues. Germline V lookup: CDR1 SGHAT, CDR2 FQNNGV. Trimming took off 5 bases at V and 0 bases at J, with 11 bases between the two ends. The CDR3 region is CASSSGTGSYNEQFF. In DNA form, the CDR3 reads TGTGCCAGCAGCAGCGGGACAGGCTCCTACAATGAGCAGTTCTTC.

This clonotype was found many times. This chain links TRBV19 with TRBJ2-7; TRBD2 matches 8 bases. This CDR3 region has 14 residues. CDR1 is LNHDA and CDR2 is SQIVND in the germline V gene (reference sequence). J was trimmed by 2 bases and V by 5 bases; bases with no gene match: 5. The CDR3 nucleotides read TGTGCCAGTAGTTGGGGACTAGAACCCTACGAGCAGTACTTC. This sequence encodes CASSWGLEPYEQYF.

Points on this clonotype: Given the absence of the conserved phenylalanine or tryptophan at the CDR3 end, a read error is likely. The rearrangement links TRBV4-3 to TRBJ1-1; the D gene is possibly TRBD1 (5 bases). The CDR3 runs 15 residues. The V and J ends lost 3 bases and 6 bases respectively, with 17 bases between them. CDR1 is LGHNA, CDR2 YSLEER, per germline. The DNA of the CDR3 is TGCGCCAGCAGCCAGCGCACCTTCGGGGACGCTGAAGCTTTCCTT. Translating it yields CASSQRTFGDAEAFL.

This clonotype was seen repeatedly, ten times or more. The V and J genes are TRBV6-1 and TRBJ1-5, with 7 bases that match TRBD1. The V gene end was trimmed by 1 base and the J gene end by 7 bases; junction bases not matched to a gene: 7. The CDR3 length is 15 residues. Germline CDR1 and CDR2: MNHNS and SASEGT. CDR3 amino acids: CASSEDRDSWQPQHF. The DNA for the CDR3 is TGTGCCAGCAGTGAAGACCGGGACAGTTGGCAGCCCCAGCATTTT.

This clonotype was picked up many times. This sequence joins TRBV7-6 and TRBJ2-2; 9 bases fit TRBD1. Unmatched junction bases numbered 11, after V lost 3 bases and J lost 0 bases. This CDR3 contains 19 residues. The V gene's germline CDR1 is SGHVS and CDR2 FNYEAQ. DNA for the CDR3: TGTGCCAGCAGCTTCATTGTTGCAGGACAGGGGACGAACACCGGGGAGCTGTTTTTT. Encoded protein: CASSFIVAGQGTNTGELFF.

This clonotype has ten or more counts. V is TRBV7-9 and J is TRBJ2-2, with 10 bases lining up with TRBD1. Per the germline V gene, CDR1 is SEHNR and CDR2 is FQNEAQ (reference sequence). This CDR3 is built from 15 residues. Unmatched junction bases numbered 7, after V lost 6 bases and J lost 6 bases. CDR3 in amino acids: CASSYPGQGSGELFF. The CDR3 DNA sequence: TGTGCCAGCAGTTATCCGGGACAGGGGTCCGGGGAGCTGTTTTTT. The entire variable domain, with the rest obtained from reference TRBV7-9 and TRBJ2-2, is as follows: DTGVSQNPRHKITKRGQNVTFRCDPISEHNRLYWYRQTLGQGPEFLTYFQNEAQLEKSRLLSDRFSAERPKGSFSTLEIQRTEQGDSAMYLCASSYPGQGSGELFFGEGSRLTVL.

The table lists this clonotype with a few counts. The chain recombines TRBV9 with TRBJ2-7; 8 nucleotides align to TRBD2. CDR3 length: 14 amino acids. V dropped 3 bases and J dropped 2; count of bases not matched to a gene: 4. CDR1 is SGDLS, CDR2 YYNGEE, per germline. The CDR3 spells CASSAGGGTYEQYF. The CDR3 region has the DNA TGTGCCAGCAGCGCGGGAGGGGGGACCTACGAGCAGTACTTC.

There are a few counts of this clonotype. In DNA form, the CDR3 reads TGCAGTGCTAGAGGGTGGATCGCGGGAGGGCCATTTCAGAGTGTAGGTTCCTACGAGCAGTACTTC. Encoded protein: CSARGWIAGGPFQSVGSYEQYF. V usage is TRBV20-1 and J usage is TRBJ2-7, with TRBD2 matching 9 bases. The CDR3 is 22 amino acids. Germline V lookup: CDR1 DFQATT, CDR2 SNEGSKA (reference sequence). V was clipped by 1 base and J by 1 base; unmatched bases: 26.

In this sample, this clonotype turned up many times. The chain couples TRBV9 to TRBJ1-2, with unresolved D. Trimming removed 4 bases from V and 8 bases from J, with 12 bases in between. This CDR3 spans 12 amino acids. CDR1 and CDR2 (germline): SGDLS, YYNGEE. The DNA of the CDR3 is TGTGCCAGCAGCCGAGACACTTTCGGCTACACCTTC. As protein: CASSRDTFGYTF.

This clonotype was found many times. The rearrangement links TRBV27 to TRBJ1-1; a possible D gene is TRBD1 (6 bases). V dropped 3 bases and J dropped 4 bases, with 12 bases sitting between them. Germline CDR1 MNHEY, CDR2 SMNVEV (reference sequence). The CDR3 extends over 14 amino acids. The CDR3 loop reads CASSFQDRFTEAFF. The CDR3 DNA reads TGTGCCAGCAGTTTCCAAGACAGGTTCACTGAAGCTTTCTTT.

This clonotype was counted at least ten times. CDR3 amino acids: CASSLVGRSYEQYF. The CDR3 region has the DNA TGTGCCAGCAGCTTGGTGGGCAGGAGCTACGAGCAGTACTTC. The chain joins TRBV5-8 to TRBJ2-7; D gene unclear. The CDR3 runs to 14 residues. Trimming took 0 bases from V and 3 from J, leaving 10 bases between them. Germline CDR1 SGHTS, CDR2 YDEGEE. Supplemented by reference TRBV5-8 and TRBJ2-7, the full variable domain reads EAGVTQSPTHLIKTRGQQATLRCSPISGHTSVYWYQQALGLGLQFLLWYDEGEERNRGNFPPRFSGRQFPNYSSELNVNALELEDSALYLCASSLVGRSYEQYFGPGTRLTVT.

This clonotype was counted many times. A junction end diverges from the germline sequence, so it may reflect a read error. This chain connects TRBV5-1 to TRBJ2-7, with 14 positions matching TRBD2. Germline values: CDR1 SGHRS, CDR2 YFSETQ. This CDR3 comprises 14 residues. Written as DNA, the CDR3 is TGCGCCAGCAGCTTGGAAGGACTAGCGGGAGGCGGGGTCTTC. Translating gives CASSLEGLAGGGVF.

This clonotype was observed at least ten times. The chain links TRBV6-4 to TRBJ2-3; D perhaps matches TRBD1 (6 bases). Germline-derived CDR1 and CDR2 are MRHNA and SNTAGT. This CDR3 region has 16 residues. Trimming removed 5 bases at V and 5 bases at J, with 20 bases between. For the CDR3, the DNA is TGTGCCAGCAGTTCAGTGGGGGCAGAGATACAAGATACGCAGTATTTT. Protein sequence: CASSSVGAEIQDTQYF.

The sample holds a few counts of this clonotype. A much larger clone sits a single nucleotide away, making a read error possible. The chain carries TRBV2 and TRBJ2-3, with D maybe TRBD1 (6 bases). The V end was cut by 1 base, the J end by 3 bases, with 8 bases between. The CDR3 runs to 14 residues. Germline assignment: CDR1 SNHLY and CDR2 FYNNEI. The CDR3 region is CASSEGGLTDTQYF. Here the CDR3 DNA reads TGTGCCAGCAGTGAAGGGGGGCTGACAGATACGCAGTATTTT.

In regard to this clonotype: This may stem from a read error, because a much larger clone lies one nucleotide away. Here the CDR3 reads CASISQPGDTQYF. The CDR3 region has the DNA TGTGCCAGCATCTCCCAGCCTGGAGATACGCAGTATTTT. This chain connects TRBV27 to TRBJ2-3; D remains ambiguous. This CDR3 spans 13 amino acids. Trimming shortened V by 7 bases and J by 5 bases, and 13 bases separated the two germline ends. Per germline, CDR1 MNHEY and CDR2 SMNVEV (reference sequence).

This clonotype was observed many times. The V and J genes are TRBV4-1 and TRBJ2-7; D call uncertain. The germline V gene has CDR1 MGHRA and CDR2 YSYEKL. Trimming removed 1 base from V and 2 bases from J, with 12 bases in between. The CDR3 totals 15 residues. Here the CDR3 DNA reads TGCGCCAGCAGCCAAGTATCCGAGGTACCCTACGAGCAGTACTTC. This codes for CASSQVSEVPYEQYF.

This clonotype was counted many times. The chain joins TRBV5-1 to TRBJ2-3, with a possible D match to TRBD1 (5 bases). This CDR3 is 15 amino acids long. Germline V lookup: CDR1 SGHRS, CDR2 YFSETQ. Trimming shortened V by 0 bases and J by 0 bases, and 8 bases separated the two germline ends. This chain's CDR3 is CASSLEGWSTDTQYF. In nucleotides, the CDR3 is TGCGCCAGCAGCTTGGAGGGGTGGAGCACAGATACGCAGTATTTT.

Many counts were recorded for this clonotype. The chain uses TRBV19 and TRBJ2-3, with a weak D call TRBD1 (5 bases). V gave up 3 bases and J gave up 4 bases, with 14 bases separating them. CDR1 LNHDA and CDR2 SQIVND come from the germline V gene (reference sequence). The CDR3 spans 15 residues. The CDR3 here is CASSMGPGPPDTQYF. The CDR3 DNA follows: TGTGCCAGTAGTATGGGGCCCGGCCCACCAGATACGCAGTATTTT.

Ten or more counts support this clonotype. The rearrangement links TRBV24-1 to TRBJ2-2; D remains unclear. This CDR3 comprises 14 residues. The V gene lost 4 bases and the J gene lost 0 bases, with 5 bases spanning the gap. Germline-derived CDR1 and CDR2 are KGHDR and SFDVKD. The DNA for the CDR3 is TGTGCCACCAGTGACACTACGAACACCGGGGAGCTGTTTTTT. Translated: CATSDTTNTGELFF.

As regards this clonotype: Since a much larger clone is just one base distant, this may be a read error. This chain connects TRBV30 to TRBJ2-7; D not certain. This CDR3 is built from 15 residues. Germline assignment: CDR1 GTSNPN and CDR2 SVGIG (reference sequence). Trimming removed 0 bases at V and 0 bases at J, with 12 bases between. In DNA form, the CDR3 reads TGTGCCTGGAGTGTGGGCAGGAGAGACTCCTACGAGCAGTACTTC. Its translation is CAWSVGRRDSYEQYF.

In this sample, this clonotype turned up once. This may be a read error, as it is one base from a much larger clone. The chain has TRBV23-1 and TRBJ2-7; D remains unclear. TRBV23-1 qualifies as an ORF whose function is uncertain. The ends were cut back, 2 bases at V and 3 bases at J, with 23 bases in the middle. The CDR3 extends over 18 amino acids. CDR3 sequence: CASSQPLNLGSTGYEQYF. CDR3 nucleotide sequence: TGCGCCAGCAGTCAACCACTGAACTTAGGGTCGACGGGCTACGAGCAGTACTTC.

V gene TRBV11-2 combines with J gene TRBJ2-1; TRBD1 agrees at 9 bases. From germline, CDR1 is SGHAT and CDR2 FQNNGV. Losses at the gene ends were 4 bases for V and 7 bases for J; bases not matched to a gene: 14. The CDR3 length is 17 residues. The CDR3: CASSSGQGIGLGNEQFF. CDR3 nucleotide sequence: TGTGCCAGCAGCTCGGGACAGGGTATTGGGCTTGGGAATGAGCAGTTCTTC.

This clonotype was counted at least ten times. This chain links TRBV12-3 or TRBV12-4 with TRBJ2-7, with TRBD1 identical over 9 bases. This CDR3 contains 13 residues. V was pared by 5 bases and J by 6 bases, with 5 bases of the junction left unmatched. The CDR3 region is CASSPDRGSEQYF. The CDR3 region has the DNA TGTGCCAGCAGTCCTGACAGGGGGTCCGAGCAGTACTTC.